This passage covers 9 T cell receptor beta chains from one sample sequenced in a study of blood T cell repertoires in COVID-19. The table came from immunoSEQ multiplex PCR; TCRdb's copy has only in-frame clones and leaves some out. The sample records over 80,000 clones, around 74% being singletons. Material for sequencing was peripheral blood. The origin of the receptors is an elderly woman with active or convalescent COVID-19.

The rearrangement uses TRBV7-2 and TRBJ2-5; a possible D gene is TRBD2 (6 bases). The V and J ends lost 3 bases and 1 base respectively, with 12 bases between them. Germline V gives CDR1 SGHTA, CDR2 FQGNSA. The CDR3 has 15 amino acids. The CDR3 DNA sequence: TGTGCCAGCAGCTTTGAGGGAGGTATCCAAGAGACCCAGTACTTC. Translated, it gives CASSFEGGIQETQYF.

The rearrangement joins TRBV20-1 to TRBJ2-3; 8 bases align to TRBD2. CDR3 size: 14 residues. Trimming cost V 3 bases and J 5 bases; bases outside gene matches: 7. Germline V lookup: CDR1 DFQATT, CDR2 SNEGSKA (reference sequence). CDR3 nucleotide sequence: TGCAGTGCTAGTGGGACTAGTGGGATAGATACGCAGTATTTT. As protein: CSASGTSGIDTQYF.

In this sample, this clone turned up a few times. This chain connects TRBV29-1 to TRBJ2-7; TRBD1 matches at 7 bases. The CDR3 runs 18 residues. Germline CDR1 reads SQVTM; CDR2 reads ANQGSEA. The trim removed 1 base at V and 3 bases at J, leaving 18 bases unmatched. As DNA, the CDR3 is TGCAGCGTTGAAGTTCCTTGGGCCAGGGGGACCCCTTACTACGAGCAGTACTTC. Translation gives CSVEVPWARGTPYYEQYF.

The V call is TRBV21-1, the J call TRBJ1-3; TRBD1 reflects the table's D call only, with no check against the DNA. TRBV21-1 is a listed pseudogene. CDR3 length: 16 residues. The CDR3 DNA reads TGTGCCAGCAGCTCCCTGTGGGCCCAACAAGGAAACACCATATATTTT. Protein sequence: CASSSLWAQQGNTIYF.

Turning to this clone: Other DNA sequences of this sample code for an identical CDR3. This chain connects TRBV20-1 to TRBJ2-7; a weak D match, TRBD1 (6 bases). Trimming stripped 3 bases from V and 6 bases from J, with 9 bases between. CDR1 is DFQATT, CDR2 SNEGSKA, per germline (reference sequence). This CDR3 contains 11 residues. In DNA, the CDR3 is TGCAGTGCTAGTCCAGGGGTCGAGCAGTACTTC. This codes for CSASPGVEQYF.

The chain joins TRBV11-3 to TRBJ2-7; 7 nucleotides match TRBD2. The CDR3 runs to 15 residues. The V segment lost 5 bases and the J segment 7 bases; nucleotides outside the gene matches: 14. Germline V gives CDR1 SGHNT, CDR2 YENEEA. CDR3 region: CASSPGGGDGKEQYF. The CDR3 nucleotides are TGTGCCAGCAGCCCCGGGGGAGGGGACGGGAAGGAGCAGTACTTC.

V is TRBV25-1 and J is TRBJ2-1; 8 bases line up with TRBD2. Trimming at V came to 5 bases and at J to 5 bases, leaving 5 bases not matched to a gene. This CDR3 spans 14 amino acids. CDR1 and CDR2 from the germline V gene are MGHDK and SYGVNS. The CDR3 nucleotides read TGTGCCAGCAGTATCAGCGGGAGCAACAATGAGCAGTTCTTC. Its translation is CASSISGSNNEQFF.

V gene TRBV2 combines with J gene TRBJ2-6; 8 bases match TRBD2. This CDR3 has 18 residues. Germline CDR1 is SNHLY and CDR2 is FYNNEI. V was pared by 6 bases and J by 0 bases, with 10 bases of the junction left unmatched. The CDR3 DNA sequence: TGTGCCAGCAGCTCGTCGGGGGGGGCTGGCTCTGGGGCCAACGTCCTGACTTTC. Its protein is CASSSSGGAGSGANVLTF. Looking up the rest from reference TRBV2 and TRBJ2-6 gives the full variable domain: EPEVTQTPSHQVTQMGQEVILRCVPISNHLYFYWYRQILGQKVEFLVSFYNNEISEKSEIFDDQFSVERPDGSNFTLKIRSTKLEDSAMYFCASSSSGGAGSGANVLTFGAGSRLTVL.

This clone was counted only a few times. The chain combines TRBV19 with TRBJ1-5, with D possibly being TRBD1 (5 bases). The CDR3 spans 13 residues. CDR1 is LNHDA, CDR2 SQIVND, per germline (reference sequence). V lost 7 bases and J lost 9, with 16 bases in between. The CDR3 coding sequence is TGTGCCAGTAATCGGGGACTTCAGGGGCCCCAGCATTTT. Translated, it gives CASNRGLQGPQHF.